This T cell receptor beta chain was identified in a study of siplizumab effects on memory and regulatory T cells. The ends lost 6 bases at V and 4 bases at J; junction bases unmatched: 6. The CDR3 is made up of 13 amino acids. Germline loops: CDR1 MNHNS, CDR2 SASEGT. The protocol was immunoSEQ multiplex PCR, while the TCRdb copy is restricted to in-frame clones and leaves out a portion. Of about 50,000 clones in the sample, about 98% were seen once. Concerning this clone: The antigen remains unidentified.

Whole-study findings and limits: The alloresponse seemed to draw substantially on naive T cells, which appeared more diverse than memory cells.

This clonotype was sampled from a human donor in good health. Source material: naive CD8+ T cells sorted from blood. The chain has TRBV6-1 and TRBJ2-7; TRBD1 matches at 7 bases. CDR3 loop: CASSHRGRYEQYF. CDR3 nucleotides: TGTGCCAGCAGCCACAGGGGCCGGTACGAGCAGTACTTC.